This T cell receptor (beta chain) was captured in a study of neurological immune-mediated disorders. The study's findings and limits: Expansion of TCR clones was greatest in HTLV-1-associated myelopathy and smallest in multiple sclerosis, where it fell below that of healthy controls. Private repertoires in all groups were suggested by the absence of shared CDR3 amino acid sequences among expanded clones across subjects.

Synthesis of cDNA was accomplished via 5'RACE employing 10-nucleotide random UMIs. TCRdb itself ran the 5' RACE reads through MiXCR, one entry per CDR3 protein. The repertoire holds around 97,000 distinct CDR3 sequences, with 10% to 14% as singletons. The time point here: longitudinal time-point 3. PBMCs stored at -80 C, 2 million in total, were the source of the unsorted libraries. The CDR3 contains 16 residues. Between the trimmed V and J ends, which lost 0 bases and 2 bases, there was a span of 11 bases. Germline CDR1 DFQATT, CDR2 SNEGSKA (reference sequence). This clonotype came up many times. No antigen is known for it.

V is TRBV20-1 and J is TRBJ1-6; a weak D match, TRBD1 (5 bases). The TCR was taken from a female donor with HTLV-1-associated myelopathy (HAM/TSP). The sample comprised PBMCs. The CDR3 sequence is CSAREAGYAYNSPLHF. The CDR3 nucleotides are TGCAGTGCTAGAGAGGCAGGGTACGCCTATAATTCACCCCTCCACTTT.